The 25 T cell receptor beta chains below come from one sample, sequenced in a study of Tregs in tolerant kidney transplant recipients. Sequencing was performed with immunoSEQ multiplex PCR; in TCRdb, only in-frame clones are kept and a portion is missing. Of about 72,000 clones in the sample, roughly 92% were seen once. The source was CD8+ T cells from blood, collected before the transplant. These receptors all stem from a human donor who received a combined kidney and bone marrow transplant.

The CDR3 coding sequence is TGTGCCAGCACCTCCTCTGAGGGAGGGCAGCCCCAGCATTTT. Its protein product is CASTSSEGGQPQHF. The V call is TRBV7-9, the J call TRBJ1-5; D gene unclear. Germline CDR1 is SEHNR and CDR2 is FQNEAQ (reference sequence). The CDR3 length is 14 residues. V was trimmed by 7 bases and J by 7 bases, leaving 17 bases between them.

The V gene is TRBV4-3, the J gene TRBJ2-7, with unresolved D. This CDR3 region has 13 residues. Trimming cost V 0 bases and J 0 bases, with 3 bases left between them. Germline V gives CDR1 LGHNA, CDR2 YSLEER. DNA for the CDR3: TGCGCCAGCAGCCAAGACATCTCCTACGAGCAGTACTTC. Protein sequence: CASSQDISYEQYF.

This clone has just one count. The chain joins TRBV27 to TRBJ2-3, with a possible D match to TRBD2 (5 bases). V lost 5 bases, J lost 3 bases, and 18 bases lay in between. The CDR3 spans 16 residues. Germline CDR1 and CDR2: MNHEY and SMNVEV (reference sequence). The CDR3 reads CASSPRGRGKTDTQYF. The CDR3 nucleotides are TGTGCCAGCAGTCCCAGAGGTCGGGGAAAAACAGATACGCAGTATTTT.

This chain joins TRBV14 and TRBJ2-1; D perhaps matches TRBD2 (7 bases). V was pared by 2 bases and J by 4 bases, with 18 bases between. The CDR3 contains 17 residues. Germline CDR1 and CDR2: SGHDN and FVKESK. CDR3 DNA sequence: TGTGCCAGCAGCCAAAGGGGAAGGGGGGGCCCTTACAATGAGCAGTTCTTC. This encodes CASSQRGRGGPYNEQFF.

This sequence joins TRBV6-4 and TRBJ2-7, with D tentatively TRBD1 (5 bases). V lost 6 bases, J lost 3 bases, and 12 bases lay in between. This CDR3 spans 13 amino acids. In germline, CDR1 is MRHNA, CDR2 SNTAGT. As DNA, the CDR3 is TGTGCCAGCAGCGCGAACCAGGGCTACGAGCAGTACTTC. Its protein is CASSANQGYEQYF.

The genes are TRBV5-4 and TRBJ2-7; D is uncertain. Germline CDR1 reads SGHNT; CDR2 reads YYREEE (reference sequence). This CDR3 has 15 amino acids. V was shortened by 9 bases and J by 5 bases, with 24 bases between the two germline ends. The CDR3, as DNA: TGTGCCATCTCCGCCAGCGCGACTGTGAAACACGAGCAGTACTTC. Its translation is CAISASATVKHEQYF.

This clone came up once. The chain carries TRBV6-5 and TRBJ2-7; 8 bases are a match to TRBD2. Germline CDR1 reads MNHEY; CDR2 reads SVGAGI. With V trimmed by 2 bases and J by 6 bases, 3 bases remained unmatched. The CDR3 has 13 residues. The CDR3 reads CASSYGAGGEQYF. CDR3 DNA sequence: TGTGCCAGCAGTTACGGGGCGGGAGGCGAGCAGTACTTC.

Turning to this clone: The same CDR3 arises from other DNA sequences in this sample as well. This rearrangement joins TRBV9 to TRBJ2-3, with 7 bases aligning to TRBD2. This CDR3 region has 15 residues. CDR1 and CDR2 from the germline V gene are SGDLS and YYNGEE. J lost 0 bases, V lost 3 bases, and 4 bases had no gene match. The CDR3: CASSASGLSTDTQYF. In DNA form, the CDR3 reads TGTGCCAGCAGCGCTAGCGGCCTTAGCACAGATACGCAGTATTTT.

The chain's CDR3 is CSRDANYGYTF. In nucleotides, the CDR3 is TGTTCCCGGGATGCTAACTATGGCTACACCTTC. The genes are TRBV6-6 and TRBJ1-2; D is uncertain. The germline V gene has CDR1 MNHNY and CDR2 SVGAGI (reference sequence). The CDR3 extends over 11 amino acids.

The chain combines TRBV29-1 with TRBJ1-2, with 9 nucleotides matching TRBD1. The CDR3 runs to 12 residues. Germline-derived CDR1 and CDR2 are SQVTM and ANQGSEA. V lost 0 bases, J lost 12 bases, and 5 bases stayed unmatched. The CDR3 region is CSVEEQGARDTF. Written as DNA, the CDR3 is TGCAGCGTTGAAGAACAGGGGGCTAGGGACACCTTC.

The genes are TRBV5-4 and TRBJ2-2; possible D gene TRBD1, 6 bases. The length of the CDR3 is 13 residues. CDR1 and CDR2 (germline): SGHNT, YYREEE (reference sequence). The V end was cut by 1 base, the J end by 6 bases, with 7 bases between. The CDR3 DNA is TGTGCCAGCAGCTTGTCAGGGGCCGGGGAGCTGTTTTTT. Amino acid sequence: CASSLSGAGELFF.

The CDR3: CAVRPGLSNTEAFF. The CDR3 nucleotides are TGTGCCGTTAGACCGGGACTTTCGAACACTGAAGCTTTCTTT. The chain links TRBV6-5 to TRBJ1-1, with D perhaps matching TRBD1 (5 bases). Germline V gene sequence: CDR1 MNHEY, CDR2 SVGAGI. Trimming shortened V by 11 bases and J by 1 base, and 17 bases separated the two germline ends. The CDR3 is 14 residues long.

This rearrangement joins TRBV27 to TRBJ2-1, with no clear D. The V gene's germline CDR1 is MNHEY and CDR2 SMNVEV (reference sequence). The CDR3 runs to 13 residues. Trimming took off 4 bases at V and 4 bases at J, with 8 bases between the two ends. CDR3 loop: CASSYAPYNEQFF. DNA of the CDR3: TGTGCCAGCAGTTATGCGCCTTACAATGAGCAGTTCTTC.

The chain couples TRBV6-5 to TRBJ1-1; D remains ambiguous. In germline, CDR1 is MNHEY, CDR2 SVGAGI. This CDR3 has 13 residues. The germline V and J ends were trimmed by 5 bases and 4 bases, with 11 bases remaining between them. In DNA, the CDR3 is TGTGCCAGCAGTCCCCACAGCTTCACTGAAGCTTTCTTT. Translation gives CASSPHSFTEAFF.

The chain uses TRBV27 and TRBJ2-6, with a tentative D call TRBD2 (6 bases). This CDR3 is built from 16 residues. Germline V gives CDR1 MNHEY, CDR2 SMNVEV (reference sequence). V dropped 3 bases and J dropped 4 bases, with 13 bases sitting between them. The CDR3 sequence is CASSLLAAGGANVLTF. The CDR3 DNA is TGTGCCAGCAGTTTGCTCGCGGCGGGGGGGGCCAACGTCCTGACTTTC.

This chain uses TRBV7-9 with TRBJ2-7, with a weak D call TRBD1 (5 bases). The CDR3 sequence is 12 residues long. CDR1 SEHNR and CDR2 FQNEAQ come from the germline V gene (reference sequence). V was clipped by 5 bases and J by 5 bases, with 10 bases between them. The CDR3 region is CASSPLGDEQYF. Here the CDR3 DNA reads TGTGCCAGCAGCCCCCTAGGGGACGAGCAGTACTTC.

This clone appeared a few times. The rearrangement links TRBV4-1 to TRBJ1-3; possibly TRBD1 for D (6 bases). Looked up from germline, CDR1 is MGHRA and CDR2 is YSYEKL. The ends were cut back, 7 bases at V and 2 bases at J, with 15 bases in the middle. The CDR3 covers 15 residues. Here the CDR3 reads CASKAENRAGNTIYF. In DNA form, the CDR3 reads TGCGCCAGCAAAGCCGAAAACAGGGCTGGAAACACCATATATTTT.

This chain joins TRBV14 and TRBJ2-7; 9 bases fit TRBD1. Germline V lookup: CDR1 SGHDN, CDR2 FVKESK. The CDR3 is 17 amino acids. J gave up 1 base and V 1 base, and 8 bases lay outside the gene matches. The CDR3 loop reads CASSQGDYRGRSYEQYF. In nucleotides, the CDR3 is TGTGCCAGCAGCCAAGGGGACTACAGGGGGCGTTCCTACGAGCAGTACTTC.

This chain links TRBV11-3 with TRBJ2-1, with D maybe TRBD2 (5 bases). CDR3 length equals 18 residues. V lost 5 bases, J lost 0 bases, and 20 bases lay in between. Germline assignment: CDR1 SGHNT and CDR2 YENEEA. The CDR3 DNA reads TGTGCCAGCAGCCCCAGGAGGAACACGCGAAGCTCCTACAATGAGCAGTTCTTC. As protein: CASSPRRNTRSSYNEQFF. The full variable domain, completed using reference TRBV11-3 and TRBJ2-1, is EAGVVQSPRYKIIEKKQPVAFWCNPISGHNTLYWYLQNLGQGPELLIRYENEEAVDDSQLPKDRFSAERLKGVDSTLKIQPAELGDSAVYLCASSPRRNTRSSYNEQFFGPGTRLTVL.

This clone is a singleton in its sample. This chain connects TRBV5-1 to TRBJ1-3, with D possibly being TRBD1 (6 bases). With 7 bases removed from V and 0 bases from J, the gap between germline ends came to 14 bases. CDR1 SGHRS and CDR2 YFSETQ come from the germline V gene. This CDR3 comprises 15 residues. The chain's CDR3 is CASQQGWSSGNTIYF. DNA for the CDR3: TGCGCCAGCCAACAGGGCTGGAGCTCTGGAAACACCATATATTTT.

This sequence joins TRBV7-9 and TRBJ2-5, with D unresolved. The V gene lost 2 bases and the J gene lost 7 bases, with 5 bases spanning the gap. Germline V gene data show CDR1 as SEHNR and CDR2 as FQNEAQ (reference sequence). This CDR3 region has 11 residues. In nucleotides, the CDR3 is TGTGCCAGCAGCTTATCAGGGACCCAGTACTTC. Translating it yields CASSLSGTQYF.

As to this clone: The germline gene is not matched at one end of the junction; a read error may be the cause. CDR3 bases: TGTGCCAGCAGTCCTCGGACACTGCTTTACGGGCAGTACTTC. It encodes CASSPRTLLYGQYF. V is TRBV28 and J is TRBJ2-7; possible D gene TRBD1, 5 bases. CDR3 size: 14 residues. Germline assignment: CDR1 MDHEN and CDR2 SYDVKM.

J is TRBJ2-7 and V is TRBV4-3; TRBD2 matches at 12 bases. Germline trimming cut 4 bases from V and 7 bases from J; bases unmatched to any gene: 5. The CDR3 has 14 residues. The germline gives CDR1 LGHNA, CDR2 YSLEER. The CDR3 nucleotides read TGCGCCAGCAGCCCTAGCGGGAGGGCCGGAGAGCAGTACTTC. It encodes CASSPSGRAGEQYF.

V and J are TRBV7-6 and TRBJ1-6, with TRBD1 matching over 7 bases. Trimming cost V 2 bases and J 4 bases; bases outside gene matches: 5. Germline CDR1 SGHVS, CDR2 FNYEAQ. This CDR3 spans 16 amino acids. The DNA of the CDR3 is TGTGCCAGCAGCTTAAACGACAGGGTTTATAATTCACCCCTCCACTTT. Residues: CASSLNDRVYNSPLHF.

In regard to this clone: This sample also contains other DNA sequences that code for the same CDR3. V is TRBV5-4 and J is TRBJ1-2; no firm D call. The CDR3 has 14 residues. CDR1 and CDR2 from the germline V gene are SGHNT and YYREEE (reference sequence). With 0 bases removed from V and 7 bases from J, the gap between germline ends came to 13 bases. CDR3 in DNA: TGTGCCAGCAGCTTGGACCGGTCAGCGGTTGGCTACACCTTC. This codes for CASSLDRSAVGYTF.